Listed here are 30 T cell receptor beta chains from one sample, sequenced in a study of T cells after posttransplantation cyclophosphamide. Clones were read by immunoSEQ multiplex PCR, and TCRdb kept only the in-frame ones, dropping some. This table has some 3,100 clones, 85% to 90% appearing once. A marrow graft followed busulfan-fludarabine conditioning, with cyclophosphamide on days +3 and +4. The input for sequencing was PBMCs, taken after allogeneic stem cell transplant with posttransplant cyclophosphamide. Source of these receptors: a female patient in her fifties who received an allogeneic stem cell transplant from an unrelated donor, was CMV-positive, and had acute and chronic GVHD. T cells may partly derive from the graft donor.

This clone was picked up one time. This chain links TRBV29-1 with TRBJ2-1; TRBD2 agrees at 9 bases. This CDR3 contains 15 residues. With 4 bases clipped from V and 1 base from J, the junction kept 5 bases outside the gene matches. Germline CDR1 SQVTM, CDR2 ANQGSEA. CDR3 DNA sequence: TGCAGCGTTGGAGTAGCGGGAGTATCCTACAATGAGCAGTTCTTC. This encodes CSVGVAGVSYNEQFF.

The DNA of the CDR3 is TGTGCCAGCAGTTATGGGACAGCAACCTACGAGCAGTACTTC. Translated, it gives CASSYGTATYEQYF. The J gene is TRBJ2-7, the V gene TRBV5-6; 7 nucleotides match TRBD1. The ends lost 5 bases at V and 2 bases at J; junction bases unmatched: 7. The CDR3 runs 14 residues. Per the germline V gene, CDR1 is SGHDT and CDR2 is YYEEEE. The whole variable domain, filled in from reference TRBV5-6 and TRBJ2-7, reads DAGVTQSPTHLIKTRGQQVTLRCSPKSGHDTVSWYQQALGQGPQFIFQYYEEEERQRGNFPDRFSGHQFPNYSSELNVNALLLGDSALYLCASSYGTATYEQYFGPGTRLTVT.

The chain employs TRBV7-8 and TRBJ2-7, with D maybe TRBD2 (6 bases). Trimming took off 5 bases at V and 1 base at J, with 15 bases between the two ends. This CDR3 is 15 amino acids long. The germline V gene encodes CDR1 SGHVS and CDR2 FQNEAQ. CDR3 residues: CASSQEAGNSYEQYF. The CDR3 DNA reads TGTGCCAGCAGCCAGGAAGCGGGCAATTCCTACGAGCAGTACTTC.

V and J are TRBV5-4 and TRBJ2-7; maybe TRBD1 (5 bases). The CDR3 spans 13 residues. CDR1 and CDR2 from the germline V gene are SGHNT and YYREEE (reference sequence). Trimming took 6 bases from V and 2 from J, leaving 12 bases between them. DNA of the CDR3: TGTGCCAGCATCAGGACAAGGCCCTACGAGCAGTACTTC. This codes for CASIRTRPYEQYF.

The CDR3 loop is CASSEEARRGLLFF. CDR3 coding DNA: TGTGCCAGCAGTGAAGAAGCCCGCCGGGGTCTGTTGTTTTTT. The chain joins TRBV2 to TRBJ1-4; D unresolved. The V gene's germline CDR1 is SNHLY and CDR2 FYNNEI. V lost 1 base and J 15 bases, leaving 18 bases between the germline ends. This CDR3 comprises 14 residues.

The chain carries TRBV7-2 and TRBJ2-7; possibly TRBD1 for D (6 bases). Trimming cost V 5 bases and J 2 bases, with 16 bases left between them. Germline CDR1 reads SGHTA; CDR2 reads FQGNSA. The CDR3 spans 15 residues. This CDR3 reads CASSLTQGATYEQYF. Here the CDR3 DNA reads TGTGCCAGCAGCCTCACACAGGGTGCGACCTACGAGCAGTACTTC.

The V gene is TRBV2, the J gene TRBJ2-7; D ambiguous. CDR1 is SNHLY and CDR2 is FYNNEI in the germline V gene. The CDR3 totals 13 residues. The V gene lost 8 bases and the J gene lost 0 bases, with 11 bases spanning the gap. The CDR3: CASSPNFSYEQYF. The CDR3 DNA reads as TGTGCCAGCTCCCCCAACTTCTCCTACGAGCAGTACTTC.

This rearrangement joins TRBV6-1 to TRBJ2-1; 9 bases fit TRBD2. The CDR3 covers 16 residues. In germline, CDR1 is MNHNS, CDR2 SASEGT. V lost 1 base, J lost 8 bases, and 9 bases stayed unmatched. The CDR3 sequence is CASSEGAAGGWDEQFF. CDR3 nucleotides: TGTGCCAGCAGTGAAGGGGCAGCGGGGGGCTGGGATGAGCAGTTCTTC.

This clone appeared a single time. This rearrangement joins TRBV7-2 to TRBJ2-7; TRBD1 is a possible D gene (6 bases). The CDR3 is made up of 14 amino acids. The V gene lost 5 bases and the J gene lost 1 base, with 12 bases spanning the gap. Germline-derived CDR1 and CDR2 are SGHTA and FQGNSA. DNA for the CDR3: TGTGCCAGCAGCGCCCAGGACAGATCCTACGAGCAGTACTTC. It is translated as CASSAQDRSYEQYF.

The V call is TRBV28, the J call TRBJ1-3; D is ambiguous. CDR1 MDHEN and CDR2 SYDVKM come from the germline V gene. The CDR3 extends over 15 amino acids. Trimming pared 4 bases from V and 0 bases from J, leaving 10 bases between. CDR3 residues: CASSWAGTSGNTIYF. The CDR3 region has the DNA TGTGCCAGCAGTTGGGCAGGAACCTCTGGAAACACCATATATTTT.

The chain uses TRBV5-4 and TRBJ2-7; TRBD2 matches at 12 bases. From germline, CDR1 is SGHNT and CDR2 YYREEE (reference sequence). With 3 bases clipped from V and 6 bases from J, the junction kept 7 bases outside the gene matches. The CDR3 loop spans 15 amino acids. CDR3 nucleotide sequence: TGTGCCAGCAGCTCTAGCGGGGGGGGAGCTAGCGAGCAGTACTTC. It is translated as CASSSSGGGASEQYF.

This chain joins TRBV6-6 and TRBJ2-1; TRBD1 agrees at 7 bases. Per germline, CDR1 MNHNY and CDR2 SVGAGI (reference sequence). The V and J ends lost 4 bases and 8 bases, in that order; junction bases with no gene match: 8. This CDR3 contains 14 residues. This CDR3 reads CASSSHDRVDEQFF. The CDR3 coding sequence is TGTGCCAGCAGTTCCCACGACAGGGTCGATGAGCAGTTCTTC.

The chain carries TRBV5-4 and TRBJ2-5, with a weak D call TRBD2 (7 bases). Germline CDR1 is SGHNT and CDR2 is YYREEE (reference sequence). This CDR3 contains 15 residues. Trimming took 6 bases from V and 4 from J, leaving 19 bases between them. This CDR3 is CASKGPGGPSETQYF. CDR3 nucleotides: TGTGCCAGCAAGGGTCCCGGGGGGCCTTCAGAGACCCAGTACTTC.

This clone was detected only once. The genes are TRBV28 and TRBJ2-3; tentative D call: TRBD1 (6 bases). This CDR3 comprises 15 residues. V dropped 6 bases and J dropped 0 bases, with 13 bases sitting between them. The germline V gene encodes CDR1 MDHEN and CDR2 SYDVKM. The CDR3 DNA follows: TGTGCCAGCAGACGGGGACAAGCAAGCACAGATACGCAGTATTTT. This codes for CASRRGQASTDTQYF. Supplemented by reference TRBV28 and TRBJ2-3, the full variable domain reads DVKVTQSSRYLVKRTGEKVFLECVQDMDHENMFWYRQDPGLGLRLIYFSYDVKMKEKGDIPEGYSVSREKKERFSLILESASTNQTSMYLCASRRGQASTDTQYFGPGTRLTVL.

This chain links TRBV28 with TRBJ2-7, with 7 bases aligning to TRBD1. With 4 bases clipped from V and 6 bases from J, the junction kept 6 bases outside the gene matches. The CDR3 loop spans 13 amino acids. Germline V gives CDR1 MDHEN, CDR2 SYDVKM. The CDR3 is CASSYRDSVEQYF. CDR3 in DNA: TGTGCCAGCAGTTACCGGGACAGTGTCGAGCAGTACTTC.

This clone was seen only a few times. The chain couples TRBV2 to TRBJ2-7; no clear D gene. The germline V gene has CDR1 SNHLY and CDR2 FYNNEI. This CDR3 comprises 14 residues. V was pared by 3 bases and J by 2 bases, with 11 bases between. The CDR3 coding sequence is TGTGCCAGCAGTGACAGAGGTGCCCCCTACGAGCAGTACTTC. Translated: CASSDRGAPYEQYF.

The chain couples TRBV5-4 to TRBJ1-2; 8 bases are a match to TRBD1. Looked up from germline, CDR1 is SGHNT and CDR2 is YYREEE (reference sequence). The V and J ends lost 4 bases and 6 bases, in that order; junction bases with no gene match: 8. The CDR3 sequence is 14 residues long. The CDR3 DNA sequence: TGTGCCAGCAGCGTAAGACAGGGGTATGATGGCTACACCTTC. Translation gives CASSVRQGYDGYTF.

The chain is built from TRBV5-8 and TRBJ1-6, with D possibly TRBD1 on 6 matching bases. V lost 3 bases and J 8 bases, leaving 9 bases between the germline ends. The CDR3 is 13 residues long. Germline V CDR1 and CDR2: SGHTS, YDEGEE. CDR3 in amino acids: CASSSRGYSPLHF. The CDR3 nucleotides read TGTGCCAGCAGCTCGAGGGGGTATTCACCCCTCCACTTT. Supplemented by reference TRBV5-8 and TRBJ1-6, the full variable domain reads EAGVTQSPTHLIKTRGQQATLRCSPISGHTSVYWYQQALGLGLQFLLWYDEGEERNRGNFPPRFSGRQFPNYSSELNVNALELEDSALYLCASSSRGYSPLHFGNGTRLTVT.

The chain employs TRBV9 and TRBJ1-6; TRBD1 is a possible D gene (6 bases). The CDR3 is 14 residues long. The V gene lost 2 bases and the J gene lost 7 bases, with 10 bases spanning the gap. Germline V gene data show CDR1 as SGDLS and CDR2 as YYNGEE. As DNA, the CDR3 is TGTGCCAGCAGCGTGGCAGGGGAGAATTCACCCCTCCACTTT. This codes for CASSVAGENSPLHF.

This chain joins TRBV27 and TRBJ2-1; D unresolved. Between the trimmed V and J ends, which lost 0 bases and 10 bases, there was a span of 7 bases. Per germline, CDR1 MNHEY and CDR2 SMNVEV (reference sequence). The CDR3 length is 12 residues. The CDR3 sequence is CASSLSPREQFF. The CDR3 DNA follows: TGTGCCAGCAGTTTATCCCCCCGGGAGCAGTTCTTC.

The chain combines TRBV28 with TRBJ2-7, with a weak D call TRBD2 (5 bases). The CDR3 contains 13 residues. Deletions cut 7 bases from V and 2 bases from J, with 12 bases between. The germline V gene encodes CDR1 MDHEN and CDR2 SYDVKM. The CDR3 bases are TGTGCCAGCACCCCGTCGGGAACCTACGAGCAGTACTTC. As protein: CASTPSGTYEQYF.

The V gene is TRBV7-8, the J gene TRBJ2-2; D is uncertain. CDR3 length: 16 residues. Between the trimmed V and J ends, which lost 2 bases and 2 bases, there was a span of 12 bases. Germline V gives CDR1 SGHVS, CDR2 FQNEAQ. CDR3: CASSLRGGVNTGELFF. The CDR3 DNA reads as TGTGCCAGCAGCTTAAGAGGCGGAGTTAACACCGGGGAGCTGTTTTTT.

The chain has TRBV21-1 and TRBJ1-1; TRBD1 reflects the table's D call only, with no check against the DNA. TRBV21-1 is described as a pseudogene. The length of the CDR3 is 17 residues. The CDR3 loop is CASSIPPVGVGHTEAFF. CDR3 nucleotides: TGTGCCAGCAGCATCCCCCCGGTTGGCGTGGGGCACACTGAAGCTTTCTTT.

This clone was recorded only once. The chain carries TRBV6-5 and TRBJ2-2, with TRBD2 matching 8 bases. The junction had 7 bases not matched to a gene; V was cut back by 0 bases and J by 7 bases. This CDR3 has 16 amino acids. The germline gives CDR1 MNHEY, CDR2 SVGAGI. In DNA, the CDR3 is TGTGCCAGCAGTTACTCTGGCGGGGGGCTTAGCGGGGAGCTGTTTTTT. Residues: CASSYSGGGLSGELFF.

The rearrangement uses TRBV19 and TRBJ2-3; the match to TRBD2 covers 9 bases. Germline V lookup: CDR1 LNHDA, CDR2 SQIVND (reference sequence). The CDR3 has 14 residues. V shed 5 bases, J shed 4 bases, and the junction held 4 bases outside the gene matches. DNA of the CDR3: TGTGCCAGTAGTCGGGGACTAGCATCAGATACGCAGTATTTT. Amino acid sequence: CASSRGLASDTQYF.

The chain uses TRBV5-1 and TRBJ2-5; 12 positions match TRBD1. CDR3 length: 16 amino acids. J was trimmed by 4 bases and V by 2 bases; bases with no gene match: 6. The germline CDR1 and CDR2 sequences are SGHRS and YFSETQ. The CDR3 here is CASSFTGTGGLETQYF. Here the CDR3 DNA reads TGCGCCAGCAGCTTCACCGGGACAGGGGGCTTAGAGACCCAGTACTTC. Full variable domain (outside the CDR3, taken from reference TRBV5-1 and TRBJ2-5): KAGVTQTPRYLIKTRGQQVTLSCSPISGHRSVSWYQQTPGQGLQFLFEYFSETQRNKGNFPGRFSGRQFSNSRSEMNVSTLELGDSALYLCASSFTGTGGLETQYFGPGTRLLVL.

This clone was seen a few times. J is TRBJ1-3 and V is TRBV27; 7 bases align to TRBD1. The V gene end was trimmed by 11 bases and the J gene end by 2 bases; junction bases not matched to a gene: 3. Germline V gene sequence: CDR1 MNHEY, CDR2 SMNVEV (reference sequence). The CDR3 has 12 residues. The CDR3 region is CAGQGAGNTIYF. CDR3 coding DNA: TGTGCCGGTCAGGGGGCTGGAAACACCATATATTTT.

The gene calls are TRBV7-9 and TRBJ1-2; no clear D gene. The V end was cut by 4 bases, the J end by 8 bases, with 14 bases between. In germline, CDR1 is SEHNR, CDR2 FQNEAQ (reference sequence). The CDR3 sequence is 13 residues long. This CDR3 is CASSSPLLRGYTF. The CDR3, as DNA: TGTGCCAGCAGCTCCCCCCTCTTGCGGGGCTACACCTTC.

The chain employs TRBV25-1 and TRBJ2-3, with TRBD2 as a possible D gene (6 bases). The CDR3 consists of 13 residues. The germline CDR1 and CDR2 sequences are MGHDK and SYGVNS. V gave up 4 bases and J gave up 4 bases, with 9 bases separating them. Written as DNA, the CDR3 is TGTGCCAGCAGTGGTAGCGGCTCAGATACGCAGTATTTT. This codes for CASSGSGSDTQYF.

The rearrangement joins TRBV29-1 to TRBJ1-2; possible D gene TRBD1, 6 bases. Germline V gene sequence: CDR1 SQVTM, CDR2 ANQGSEA. CDR3 length equals 12 residues. V lost 4 bases to trimming and J lost 3 bases, with 9 bases between them. CDR3 coding DNA: TGCAGCGTTGGGGCAGGGGACTATGGCTACACCTTC. Translation gives CSVGAGDYGYTF.